This paragraph reports one TCR beta chain. Its antigen is currently unknown. The data originate from a study of cytomegalovirus exposure and HLA in healthy donors. Study-wide results and caveats: Cytomegalovirus status was reportedly diagnosed by the classifier with high specificity and sensitivity.

PCR was performed using 60 Vbeta and 13 Jbeta primers. Produced via immunoSEQ multiplex PCR; TCRdb's table is partial and in-frame only. The sample contains 100,000 to 150,000 clones, 72% of which appear only once. Sample: PBMCs. The sequence was obtained from a man aged 50 to 59 in good health and CMV-seropositive.

The CDR3 DNA reads TGTGCCAGCAGCCATCGGTCCAGGAACCTAGAGACCCAGTACTTC. This codes for CASSHRSRNLETQYF. The J gene is TRBJ2-5, the V gene TRBV14; D uncertain. The CDR3 has 15 amino acids. The germline CDR1 and CDR2 sequences are SGHDN and FVKESK. Trimming removed 3 bases from V and 4 bases from J, with 15 bases in between.